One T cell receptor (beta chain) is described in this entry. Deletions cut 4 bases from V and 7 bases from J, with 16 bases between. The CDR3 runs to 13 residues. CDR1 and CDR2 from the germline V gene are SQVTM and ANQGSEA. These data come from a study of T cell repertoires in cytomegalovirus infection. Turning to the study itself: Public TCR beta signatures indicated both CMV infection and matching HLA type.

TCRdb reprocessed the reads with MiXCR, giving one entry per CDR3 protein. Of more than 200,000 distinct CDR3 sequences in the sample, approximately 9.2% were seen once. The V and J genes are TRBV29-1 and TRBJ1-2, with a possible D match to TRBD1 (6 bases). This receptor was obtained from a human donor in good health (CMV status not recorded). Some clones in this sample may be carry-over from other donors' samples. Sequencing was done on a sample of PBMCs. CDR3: CSVGGVVGAGYTF. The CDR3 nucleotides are TGCAGCGTTGGAGGGGTAGTGGGGGCTGGCTACACCTTC. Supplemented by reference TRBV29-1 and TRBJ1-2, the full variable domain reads SAVISQKPSRDICQRGTSLTIQCQVDSQVTMMFWYRQQPGQSLTLIATANQGSEATYESGFVIDKFPISRPNLTFSTLTVSNMSPEDSSIYLCSVGGVVGAGYTFGSGTRLTVV.